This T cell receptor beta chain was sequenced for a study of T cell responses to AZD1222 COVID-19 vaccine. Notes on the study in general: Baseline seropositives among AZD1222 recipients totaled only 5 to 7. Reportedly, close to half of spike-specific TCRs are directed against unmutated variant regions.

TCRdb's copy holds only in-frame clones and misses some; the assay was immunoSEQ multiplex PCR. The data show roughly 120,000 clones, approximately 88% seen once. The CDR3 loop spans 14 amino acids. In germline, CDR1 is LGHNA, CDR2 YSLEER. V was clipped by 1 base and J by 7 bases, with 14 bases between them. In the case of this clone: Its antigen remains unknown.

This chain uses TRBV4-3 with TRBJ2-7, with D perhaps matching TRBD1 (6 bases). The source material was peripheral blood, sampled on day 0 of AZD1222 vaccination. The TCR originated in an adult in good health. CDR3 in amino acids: CASSQVRGQGEQYF. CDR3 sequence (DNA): TGCGCCAGCAGCCAAGTGAGGGGCCAGGGGGAGCAGTACTTC.